What follows are 2 T cell receptor beta chains derived from one specimen sequenced in a study of T cell responses to AZD1222 COVID-19 vaccine. Only in-frame clones appear in the TCRdb table, and some are missing; sequencing was by immunoSEQ multiplex PCR. The data show 120,000 to 150,000 clones, with around 90% seen just once and roughly 5% held by the top ten. The sequencing used peripheral blood, collected on day 0 of AZD1222 vaccination. The receptor set was obtained from an adult in good health.

The gene calls are TRBV6-2 or TRBV6-3 and TRBJ1-1; no reliable D call. The CDR3 length is 14 residues. Per the germline V gene, CDR1 is MNHEY and CDR2 is SVGEGT. The V gene lost 4 bases and the J gene lost 0 bases, with 9 bases spanning the gap. Written as DNA, the CDR3 is TGTGCCAGCAGTTTTTCGATGGTGAACACTGAAGCTTTCTTT. Its translation: CASSFSMVNTEAFF.

The chain is built from TRBV5-1 and TRBJ1-2, with D possibly being TRBD1 (5 bases). Germline V gives CDR1 SGHRS, CDR2 YFSETQ. The CDR3 contains 14 residues. The germline V and J ends were trimmed by 5 bases and 3 bases, with 14 bases remaining between them. The CDR3 DNA is TGCGCCAGCAGTCAAATTGGGGCGGACTATGGCTACACCTTC. Translated, it gives CASSQIGADYGYTF.